This record covers a single T cell receptor (beta chain). Its target is unknown. This may stem from a read error, because a much larger clone lies one nucleotide away. Treatment here: roughly 20 received Ad26.COV2.S at low or high dose, single or two shots; about 5 received placebo; per-sample allocation not given. Specimen acquisition occurred on day 63 following the initial vaccine or placebo injection. This sample is part of a study of Ad26.COV2.S vaccination and SARS-CoV-2 variants. General study findings and limits: Post-vaccination spike-specific CD8+ and CD4+ T cell responses reportedly had substantial breadth. Recipients given vaccine exceeded placebo recipients in spike-specific TCR breadth. From the TCR breadth and depth analyses, total T cell responses may have been underestimated.

The table came from immunoSEQ multiplex PCR; TCRdb's copy has only in-frame clones and leaves some out. The sample holds hundreds of thousands of clones, roughly 85% seen once. CDR1 and CDR2 from the germline V gene are SGHDT and YYEEEE. The CDR3 totals 11 residues. V usage is TRBV5-6 and J usage is TRBJ2-5; D is ambiguous. The sample was peripheral blood, taken in a trial of Ad26.COV2.S vaccine versus placebo. The clonotype was recovered from a person between 18 and 59 years old who received the Ad26.COV2.S COVID-19 vaccine or a placebo. The CDR3 loop reads CTSSIRETQYF. The CDR3 DNA is TGTACCAGCAGCATCAGAGAGACCCAGTACTTC.